This T cell receptor beta chain was observed in a study of T cells expressing NK-cell markers. Overall study context: Sorted T-cell subsets CD3+CD56+NKG2C+, CD3+CD56+NKG2C- and CD3+CD56-NKG2C+ were TCR beta-sequenced. Seven sequenced donors out of eight were HCMV-seropositive, one seronegative.

TCRdb re-called the 5' RACE reads; every CDR3 protein appears as one record, without DNA. The sample table sets out about 460,000 distinct CDR3 sequences. Germline assignment: CDR1 SGHTA and CDR2 FQGNSA. CDR3 length: 17 residues. The rearrangement joins TRBV7-2 to TRBJ2-1; the TCRdb D gene call, TRBD2, has no DNA to confirm it. The TCR sequence derives from a woman between 50 and 59 years old in good health. The sample was blood T cells: a sorted CD56 or NKG2C T cell subset, CD4+ or CD8+ T cells, or bulk PBMC T cells (not recorded which). Here the CDR3 reads CASSLAGIAVRNNEQFF.